This is a list of T cell receptor beta chains from one sample in a study of blood T cell repertoires in COVID-19. Sequenced by immunoSEQ multiplex PCR; TCRdb stores in-frame clones only, minus some. The profile shows hundreds of thousands of clones, 70% to 85% of them singletons. The sample comprised peripheral blood. These receptors came from a woman over 75 with acute or convalescent COVID-19. The CDR3 runs from the conserved cysteine through the conserved F or W. A D gene is named only where the DNA matches it firmly. Some rows mark clone size as missing; the rest say once, few, many or name a class of expanded clone.

>TRBV28|TRBJ1-5|-|TRBD1
CASSITDRGVNQPQHF
TGTGCCAGCAGTATTACCGACAGGGGGGTAAATCAGCCCCAGCATTTT
>TRBV9|TRBJ2-5|-|TRBD2
CASSVEAAGGAQYF
TGTGCCAGCAGCGTAGAGGCAGCGGGAGGCGCCCAGTACTTC
>TRBV7-2|TRBJ1-2|once|-
CASSMRTAFYYGYTF
TGTGCCAGCAGCATGAGGACAGCCTTCTACTATGGCTACACCTTC
>TRBV4-2|TRBJ2-1|-|TRBD2
CASSQRTSGGRFHEQFF
TGTGCCAGCAGCCAGAGGACTAGCGGGGGGCGGTTCCATGAGCAGTTCTTC
>TRBV11-2|TRBJ1-2|-|-
CASSLAGSSGSYGYTF
TGTGCCAGCAGCTTAGCTGGGAGCTCCGGGTCCTATGGCTACACCTTC
>TRBV7-8|TRBJ2-1|-|-
CASSSRVAIGQFF
TGTGCCAGCAGCTCCCGGGTCGCCATAGGGCAGTTCTTC
>TRBV7-8|TRBJ2-1|once|-
CASSPRGTGGVTYNEQFF
TGTGCCAGCAGCCCGAGGGGGACGGGGGGCGTCACCTACAATGAGCAGTTCTTC
>TRBV29-1|TRBJ1-6|-|-
CSVDSGSGSPLHF
TGCAGCGTTGATAGTGGCTCAGGATCACCCCTCCACTTT
>TRBV9|TRBJ1-6|-|TRBD1
CASSASPHRGLSYNSPLHF
TGTGCCAGCAGCGCTTCCCCTCACAGGGGGTTGTCCTATAATTCACCCCTCCACTTT
>TRBV6-5|TRBJ1-2|once|TRBD1
CASRRDRAEAYGYTF
TGTGCCAGCAGAAGGGACAGGGCAGAGGCCTATGGCTACACCTTC
>TRBV15|TRBJ1-5|-|-
CATSRVTGENQPQHF
TGTGCCACCAGCAGAGTGACAGGTGAAAATCAGCCCCAGCATTTT
>TRBV19|TRBJ1-1|-|TRBD1
CASSIRTGMNTEAFF
TGTGCCAGTAGTATTCGGACAGGTATGAACACTGAAGCTTTCTTT
>TRBV7-2|TRBJ1-6|-|TRBD1
CASSATGDRDNSPLHF
TGTGCCAGCAGCGCGACTGGGGACAGGGACAATTCACCCCTCCACTTT
>TRBV7-2|TRBJ2-3|-|-
CASSPDREGRYRQYF
TGTGCCAGCAGCCCGGACAGGGAGGGCCGATACAGGCAGTATTTT
>TRBV9|TRBJ2-3|-|TRBD2
CASSLSGRADDTQYF
TGTGCCAGCAGCCTTAGCGGGAGGGCTGATGATACGCAGTATTTT
>TRBV12-3/TRBV12-4|TRBJ1-4|-|-
CASGRQADEKLFF
TGTGCCAGCGGTCGACAGGCCGATGAAAAACTGTTTTTT
>TRBV7-9|TRBJ1-2|-|-
CASSFVAPQGSLGYTF
TGTGCCAGCAGCTTCGTAGCACCACAAGGCTCTCTTGGCTACACCTTC
>TRBV6-5|TRBJ1-4|-|-
CASSHRQANEKLFF
TGTGCCAGCAGTCACCGACAGGCGAATGAAAAACTGTTTTTT
>TRBV2|TRBJ2-5|-|TRBD1
CASSNRGQETQYF
TGTGCCAGCAGCAACAGGGGCCAAGAGACCCAGTACTTC
>TRBV6-6|TRBJ2-1|-|-
CASSYSRGPNNEQFF
TGTGCCAGCAGTTACTCCAGGGGTCCAAACAATGAGCAGTTCTTC
>TRBV5-4|TRBJ2-7|-|TRBD1
CASSLAGQGAYEQYF
TGTGCCAGCAGCTTGGCGGGACAGGGGGCCTACGAGCAGTACTTC
>TRBV4-3|TRBJ2-7|-|TRBD1
CASSQEVLRQGVSYEQYF
TGCGCCAGCAGCCAAGAAGTGCTCAGGCAGGGGGTCTCCTACGAGCAGTACTTC
>TRBV29-1|TRBJ2-5|-|-
CSVAAPGETQYF
TGCAGCGTCGCTGCTCCGGGAGAGACCCAGTACTTC
>TRBV27|TRBJ2-2|-|-
CASSLRGSGTGELFF
TGTGCCAGCAGTTTACGAGGGTCGGGCACCGGGGAGCTGTTTTTT
>TRBV6-5|TRBJ1-3|-|-
CASRPLAQSGNTIYF
TGTGCCAGCAGACCATTAGCGCAGTCTGGAAACACCATATATTTT
>TRBV2|TRBJ2-1|-|TRBD1
CASRSGTGNNEQFF
TGTGCCAGCAGATCCGGGACAGGAAACAATGAGCAGTTCTTC
>TRBV6-6|TRBJ1-5|-|-
CASSYGGQSNQPQHF
TGTGCCAGCAGTTACGGCGGACAGAGCAATCAGCCCCAGCATTTT
>TRBV28|TRBJ2-2|few|TRBD1
CASNDGGTGGTGELFF
TGTGCCAGCAACGACGGGGGGACAGGGGGCACCGGGGAGCTGTTTTTT
>TRBV27|TRBJ1-1|-|TRBD1
CASSPWTGGPYTEAFF
TGTGCCAGCAGTCCCTGGACAGGGGGACCCTACACTGAAGCTTTCTTT
>TRBV30|TRBJ1-4|once|TRBD1
CAWRKQGAVEKLFF
TGTGCCTGGAGGAAACAGGGGGCGGTCGAAAAACTGTTTTTT
>TRBV19|TRBJ1-2|few|TRBD1
CASGDRGQGYTF
TGTGCCAGTGGAGACAGGGGGCAGGGCTACACCTTC
>TRBV7-2|TRBJ1-1|-|TRBD1
CASSLTIQGAEAFF
TGTGCCAGCAGCTTGACTATCCAGGGGGCTGAAGCTTTCTTT
>TRBV7-2|TRBJ2-1|-|-
CASSLWTGVPSFNEQFF
TGTGCCAGCAGCTTATGGACGGGAGTGCCCTCGTTCAATGAGCAGTTCTTC
>TRBV9|TRBJ1-2|once|-
CASSVVPGIEYGYTF
TGTGCCAGCAGCGTAGTACCGGGAATTGAATATGGCTACACCTTC
>TRBV5-1|TRBJ2-5|-|TRBD2
CASSHRLAGGETQYF
TGCGCCAGCAGCCACAGACTAGCGGGAGGTGAGACCCAGTACTTC
>TRBV5-1|TRBJ2-5|-|TRBD1
CASSSSDRIETQYF
TGCGCCAGCAGCTCCTCGGACAGGATCGAGACCCAGTACTTC
>TRBV24-1|TRBJ2-1|-|TRBD2
CATSEPPGLAYHNEQFF
TGTGCCACCAGTGAACCCCCGGGACTAGCGTACCACAATGAGCAGTTCTTC
>TRBV5-1|TRBJ2-5|-|TRBD2
CASSYPGTKQETQYF
TGCGCCAGCAGCTACCCCGGGACTAAACAAGAGACCCAGTACTTC
>TRBV18|TRBJ2-2|-|-
CASSPFGDGELFF
TGTGCCAGCTCACCATTCGGGGATGGGGAGCTGTTTTTT
>TRBV4-2|TRBJ2-1|-|TRBD2
CASSQGLAGNNEQFF
TGTGCCAGCAGCCAAGGACTAGCGGGAAATAATGAGCAGTTCTTC
>TRBV7-8|TRBJ2-3|-|-
CASSLYGRGADTQYF
TGTGCCAGCAGCTTATACGGCAGGGGTGCAGATACGCAGTATTTT
>TRBV7-8|TRBJ2-7|-|TRBD2
CASSPQTSGRASSYEQYF
TGTGCCAGCAGCCCACAGACTAGCGGGAGGGCCAGCTCCTACGAGCAGTACTTC
>TRBV12-2|TRBJ2-1|-|-
CASRLVSHFQFF
TGTGCAAGTCGCTTAGTTTCCCACTTTCAGTTCTTC
>TRBV19|TRBJ1-2|-|-
CASSIAGSFVYTF
TGTGCCAGTAGTATTGCCGGGTCTTTTGTCTACACCTTC
>TRBV6-2/TRBV6-3|TRBJ1-2|-|-
CASSFGTFSYTF
TGTGCCAGCAGTTTTGGGACTTTTAGCTACACCTTC
>TRBV7-9|TRBJ2-1|-|TRBD2
CASPSGGGIVDEQFF
TGTGCCAGCCCCTCCGGCGGGGGGATAGTCGATGAGCAGTTCTTC
>TRBV19|TRBJ1-2|-|-
CASRRRSGVATNYGYTF
TGTGCCAGTAGGAGGAGGTCCGGGGTCGCAACTAACTATGGCTACACCTTC
>TRBV15|TRBJ2-2|once|TRBD2
CATSLGRANTGELFF
TGTGCCACCAGCCTCGGGAGGGCCAACACCGGGGAGCTGTTTTTT
>TRBV11-3|TRBJ1-1|-|-
CASSQGRGNTEAFF
TGTGCCAGCTCACAGGGCAGGGGAAACACTGAAGCTTTCTTT
>TRBV7-2|TRBJ2-5|-|-
CASSQVENGLVSRGTQYF
TGTGCCAGCAGCCAAGTCGAAAATGGACTCGTAAGTCGAGGGACCCAGTACTTC
>TRBV5-6|TRBJ1-6|-|-
CASSPRTIVDNSPLHF
TGTGCCAGCAGCCCCAGGACAATTGTCGATAATTCACCCCTCCACTTT